This T cell receptor (beta chain) was sequenced in a study of blood T cells in healthy people across ages. This CDR3 spans 15 amino acids. The V and J ends lost 6 bases and 3 bases, in that order; junction bases with no gene match: 11. Germline V lookup: CDR1 MDHEN, CDR2 SYDVKM. Together with a sample-barcoded 5' primer, a J-beta primer mix was included in a second PCR lasting about 6 to 11 cycles. A single record per CDR3 protein comes from TCRdb applying MiXCR to the 5' RACE reads. The sample carries about 1 million distinct CDR3 sequences, around 25% recorded once. These records were also assigned to another study, of T cells of mothers and their children. That source adds: Sequencing got over 8 million TCR beta CDR3 reads from each mother and several million from each child.

The chain is built from TRBV28 and TRBJ2-7; 7 bases agree with TRBD1. This TCR came from a girl aged 2 to 9 in good health. Sequenced material: blood. As DNA, the CDR3 is TGTGCCAGCAGCCCCCCCGGGACAGAAGACTACGAGCAGTACTTC. Translated: CASSPPGTEDYEQYF.